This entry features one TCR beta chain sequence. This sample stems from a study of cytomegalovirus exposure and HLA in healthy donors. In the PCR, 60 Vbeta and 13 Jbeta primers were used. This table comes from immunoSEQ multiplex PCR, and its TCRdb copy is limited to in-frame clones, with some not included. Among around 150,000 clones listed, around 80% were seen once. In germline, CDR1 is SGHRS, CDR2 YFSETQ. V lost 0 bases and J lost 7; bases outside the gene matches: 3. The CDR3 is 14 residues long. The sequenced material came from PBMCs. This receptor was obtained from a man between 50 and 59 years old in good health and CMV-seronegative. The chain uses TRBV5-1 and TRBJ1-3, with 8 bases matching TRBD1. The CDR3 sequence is CASSLADRGNTIYF. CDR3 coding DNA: TGCGCCAGCAGCTTGGCCGACAGGGGTAACACCATATATTTT. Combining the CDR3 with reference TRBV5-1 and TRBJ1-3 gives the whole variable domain KAGVTQTPRYLIKTRGQQVTLSCSPISGHRSVSWYQQTPGQGLQFLFEYFSETQRNKGNFPGRFSGRQFSNSRSEMNVSTLELGDSALYLCASSLADRGNTIYFGEGSWLTVV.